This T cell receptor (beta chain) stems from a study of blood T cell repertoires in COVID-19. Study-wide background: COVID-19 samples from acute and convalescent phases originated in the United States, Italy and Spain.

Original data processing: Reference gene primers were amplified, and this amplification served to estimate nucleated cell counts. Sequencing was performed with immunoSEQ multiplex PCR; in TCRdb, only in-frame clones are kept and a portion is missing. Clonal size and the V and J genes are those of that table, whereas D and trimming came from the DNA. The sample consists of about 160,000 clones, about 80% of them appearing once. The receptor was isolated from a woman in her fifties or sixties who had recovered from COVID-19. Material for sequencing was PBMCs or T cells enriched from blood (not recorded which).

As DNA, the CDR3 is TGTGCCAGCAGTTTATCAGAGGATACTGAAGCTTTCTTT. Translated, it gives CASSLSEDTEAFF. This chain links TRBV12-3 or TRBV12-4 with TRBJ1-1; D gene unclear. Trimming removed 2 bases at V and 5 bases at J, with 9 bases between. The CDR3 length is 13 residues.